This T cell receptor beta chain was sequenced in a study of OX40 agonist ivuxolimab in advanced cancers. Overall study: Ivuxolimab, which is an agonistic anti-OX40 (CD134) antibody, was administered to the patients.

Note on this clone: Its antigen remains unidentified.

Study-level points and caveats: Averaged across samples, CD8+ T cells carried more expanded clones than CD4+ did. The study observed clonal expansion of CD4+ and CD8+ blood T cells by week 6 at 0.1 to 3.0 mg/kg.

Any history of autoimmune disease or systemic immunosuppression disqualified patients. Sequencing was performed with immunoSEQ multiplex PCR; in TCRdb, only in-frame clones are kept and a portion is missing. Of tens of thousands of clones in the sample, 92% are singletons; the top ten hold about 10%. The V gene lost 1 base and the J gene lost 0 bases, with 8 bases spanning the gap. This CDR3 is 16 amino acids long. Germline values: CDR1 SGHDT, CDR2 YYEEEE. Sequenced here: CD4+ or CD8+ T cells sorted from blood, sampled in a trial of the OX40 agonist ivuxolimab. This sequence was found in an adult with an advanced solid tumor such as melanoma, head and neck, liver or kidney cancer. The chain recombines TRBV5-6 with TRBJ1-6; D is ambiguous. The CDR3 spells CASSLSPSSYNSPLHF. As DNA, the CDR3 is TGTGCCAGCAGCTTGTCTCCGAGCTCCTATAATTCACCCCTCCACTTT. The whole variable domain, remainder taken from reference TRBV5-6 and TRBJ1-6, is DAGVTQSPTHLIKTRGQQVTLRCSPKSGHDTVSWYQQALGQGPQFIFQYYEEEERQRGNFPDRFSGHQFPNYSSELNVNALLLGDSALYLCASSLSPSSYNSPLHFGNGTRLTVT.